This T cell receptor beta chain appears in the sequencing data of a study of blood T cell repertoires in COVID-19. At the level of the study: Acute and convalescent COVID-19 specimens originated in the United States, Italy and Spain. T cells, B-cell-depleted T cells, or PBMCs provided the cDNA or gDNA that served as material.

Trimming took 3 bases from V and 3 from J; bases not matched to a gene: 4. Germline V gene lookup returns CDR1 SGHTA and CDR2 FQGNSA. The CDR3 covers 14 residues. Authors' analysis steps: Quantification of nucleated cells was approximated via reference gene primer amplification. Clones were read by immunoSEQ multiplex PCR, and TCRdb kept only the in-frame ones, dropping some. The V and J calls and clone size were taken over from that table, and D and trimming were inferred from the DNA. The top ten clones hold less than 5.5% of a sample with 150,000 or so clones, around 88% of them seen once. Input material: peripheral blood. The receptor was isolated from a human donor in a cohort sampled during active COVID-19. The chain combines TRBV7-2 with TRBJ1-2; 7 bases match TRBD1. CDR3 protein: CASSLVQGDYGYTF. The CDR3 DNA sequence: TGTGCCAGCAGCTTGGTCCAGGGGGACTATGGCTACACCTTC.